What follows describes a single T cell receptor beta chain. Its antigen remains unknown. Treatment noted: 15 to 20 received Ad26.COV2.S at low or high dose, single or two shots; several received placebo; per-sample allocation not given. Day 63 after the first injection of vaccine or placebo was the sampling time. An adult of 18-55 years in Boston served as donor. Sequencing used immunoSEQ multiplex PCR; TCRdb keeps in-frame clones, though not all of them. This sample has about 440,000 clones, with less than 95% found just once. Germline CDR1 is SGHRS and CDR2 is YFSETQ. This CDR3 comprises 14 residues. Trimming removed 1 base from V and 1 base from J, with 8 bases in between. The source of the sample is a study of Ad26.COV2.S vaccination and SARS-CoV-2 variants. The wider study: In the study, Ad26.COV2.S was injected intramuscularly once, or twice 56 days apart. General study findings and limits: Spike-specific CD8+ and CD4+ T cell responses reportedly showed substantial breadth after vaccination. From the TCR breadth and depth analyses, total T cell responses may have been underestimated.

Source: peripheral blood, taken in a trial of Ad26.COV2.S vaccine versus placebo. The V gene is TRBV5-1, the J gene TRBJ2-5; no definite D call. This clonotype originated in a person aged 18-60 years who received the Ad26.COV2.S COVID-19 vaccine or a placebo. Here the CDR3 reads CASSLRAPQETQYF. CDR3 DNA sequence: TGCGCCAGCAGCTTGAGGGCCCCCCAAGAGACCCAGTACTTC.